This T cell receptor (beta chain) was sequenced during a study of prognosis after radiotherapy for stage I lung cancer. As for the study in general: For radiotherapy, patients got SBRT split into 3 to 5 fractions, giving a biologically effective dose of at least 100 Gy.

Genomic DNA provided the template from which TCR beta CDR3 was amplified by two-round multiplex PCR. The use of primers specific to each TRBV and TRBJ gene characterized first-round PCR. TCRdb re-called the multiplex PCR reads with MiXCR, one entry per CDR3 protein. The sample includes about 8,500 distinct CDR3 sequences, roughly two thirds of them seen just once. Material: PBMCs, obtained before or after stereotactic body radiation therapy (not recorded which). The receptor was derived from a donor aged 50 or older with non-small cell lung cancer.

CDR3 sequence reads: CATRFPLQGLSGSPLHF. In nucleotides, the CDR3 is TGTGCCACCAGATTCCCCTTACAGGGGTTGTCGGGTTCACCCCTCCACTTT. The chain uses TRBV24-1 and TRBJ1-6; 7 bases agree with TRBD1. Germline trimming cut 7 bases from V and 9 bases from J; bases unmatched to any gene: 17. This CDR3 spans 17 amino acids. Germline lookup yields CDR1 KGHDR and CDR2 SFDVKD.